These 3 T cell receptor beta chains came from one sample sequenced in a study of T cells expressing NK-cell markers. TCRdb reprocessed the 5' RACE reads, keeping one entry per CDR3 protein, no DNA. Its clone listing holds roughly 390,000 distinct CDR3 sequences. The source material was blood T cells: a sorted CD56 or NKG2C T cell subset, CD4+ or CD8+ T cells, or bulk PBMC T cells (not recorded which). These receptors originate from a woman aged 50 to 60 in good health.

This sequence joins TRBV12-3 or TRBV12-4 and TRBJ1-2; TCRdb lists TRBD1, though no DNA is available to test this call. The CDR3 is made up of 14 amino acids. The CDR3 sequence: CASSLDVGALGYTF.

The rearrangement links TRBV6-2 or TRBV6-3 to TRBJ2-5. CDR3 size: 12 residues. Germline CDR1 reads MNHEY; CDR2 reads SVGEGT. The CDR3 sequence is CASSQNRETQYF.

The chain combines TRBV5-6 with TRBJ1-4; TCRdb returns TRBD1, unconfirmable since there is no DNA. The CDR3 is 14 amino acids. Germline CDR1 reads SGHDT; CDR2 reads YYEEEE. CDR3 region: CASSSGQIGEKLFF.